The 25 T cell receptor beta chains listed next were all sequenced from one sample in a study of T cell responses to AZD1222 COVID-19 vaccine (dated by TCRdb to the early 2020s). Preparation of the library involved the immunoSEQ multiplex PCR assay. Here the immuneACCESS table is served through TCRdb, limited to in-frame sequences with V and J called. Missing clones are a known gap in these copies; in checked studies unresolved V genes cover under half, and the rest lacks a known reason. Here the sample has fewer than 100,000 clones; about 88% occur a single time. The ten largest clonotypes hold over 15% of the sample. This specimen's time point label, per the study, means: baseline before first vaccination. Sequencing used peripheral blood, obtained on day 0 of AZD1222 vaccination. These receptors were obtained from an adult in good health.

The gene calls are TRBV21-1 and TRBJ2-7; the table's TRBD2 call for D was not verified on the DNA. TRBV21-1 is termed a pseudogene. This CDR3 contains 12 residues. Written as DNA, the CDR3 is TGTGCCAGCAGCAAAGGGAGGGGTGTGCAGTACTTC. Translation gives CASSKGRGVQYF.

This chain uses TRBV19 with TRBJ1-5; TRBD1 matches 8 bases. Germline CDR1 reads LNHDA; CDR2 reads SQIVND (reference sequence). The CDR3 spans 14 residues. Germline trimming cut 8 bases from V and 5 bases from J; bases unmatched to any gene: 8. CDR3 protein: CASCDRGGDQPQHF. Written as DNA, the CDR3 is TGTGCCAGTTGCGACAGGGGAGGGGATCAGCCCCAGCATTTT.

The V and J genes are TRBV27 and TRBJ1-5; no firm D call. This CDR3 comprises 11 residues. Germline CDR1 reads MNHEY; CDR2 reads SMNVEV (reference sequence). V lost 8 bases, J lost 5 bases, and 7 bases lay in between. The CDR3 coding sequence is TGTGCCAGCGGCTTATATCAGCCCCAGCATTTT. It yields the protein CASGLYQPQHF.

V gene TRBV2 combines with J gene TRBJ2-7; the D call may be TRBD1 or TRBD2 (5 bases each). Germline lookup yields CDR1 SNHLY and CDR2 FYNNEI. Trimming pared 6 bases from V and 3 bases from J, leaving 15 bases between. The CDR3 contains 14 residues. The CDR3 DNA sequence: TGTGCCAGCAGGTCCATCCGGGGCCACTACGAGCAGTACTTC. Translation: CASRSIRGHYEQYF.

This chain joins TRBV7-9 and TRBJ1-4; D unresolved. Trimming removed 4 bases at V and 8 bases at J, with 14 bases between. Germline V gives CDR1 SEHNR, CDR2 FQNEAQ (reference sequence). This CDR3 is built from 14 residues. The CDR3 here is CASSYWTVGEKLFF. CDR3 coding DNA: TGTGCCAGCAGCTACTGGACCGTCGGGGAAAAACTGTTTTTT.

The chain recombines TRBV19 with TRBJ1-1; maybe TRBD1 (5 bases). This CDR3 is 13 amino acids long. V gave up 3 bases and J gave up 8 bases, with 13 bases separating them. Germline assignment: CDR1 LNHDA and CDR2 SQIVND (reference sequence). CDR3 bases: TGTGCCAGTAGTATCTATCAGGGTTCGGAAGCTTTCTTT. Amino acid sequence: CASSIYQGSEAFF.

This rearrangement joins TRBV19 to TRBJ1-5; D unclear. This CDR3 has 13 residues. V lost 6 bases to trimming and J lost 5 bases, with 11 bases between them. Looked up from germline, CDR1 is LNHDA and CDR2 is SQIVND (reference sequence). DNA of the CDR3: TGTGCCAGTAGATCGAGGAGGGATCAGCCCCAGCATTTT. It specifies CASRSRRDQPQHF. The full variable domain, in which reference TRBV19 and TRBJ1-5 provide the parts outside the CDR3, is DGGITQSPKYLFRKEGQNVTLSCEQNLNHDAMYWYRQDPGQGLRLIYYSQIVNDFQKGDIAEGYSVSREKKESFPLTVTSAQKNPTAFYLCASRSRRDQPQHFGDGTRLSIL.

The CDR3: CASSWDREYNEQFF. CDR3 bases: TGTGCCAGCAGCTGGGACAGAGAGTACAATGAGCAGTTCTTC. The chain couples TRBV7-8 to TRBJ2-1; 7 positions agree with TRBD1. V lost 4 bases and J lost 4; bases outside the gene matches: 4. The CDR3 totals 14 residues. Germline V gene lookup returns CDR1 SGHVS and CDR2 FQNEAQ.

This chain uses TRBV3-1 (or the pseudogene TRBV3-2) with TRBJ2-7, with D possibly matching TRBD2 (6 bases). Between the trimmed V and J ends, which lost 5 bases and 3 bases, there was a span of 14 bases. Germline V CDR1 and CDR2: LGHDT, YNNKEL (reference sequence). The length of the CDR3 is 14 residues. The CDR3 loop reads CASSAGLAGYEQYF. DNA for the CDR3: TGTGCCAGCAGCGCGGGACTTGCCGGCTACGAGCAGTACTTC.

The chain links TRBV6-5 to TRBJ2-5; 10 bases match TRBD2. Germline V CDR1 and CDR2: MNHEY, SVGAGI. CDR3 length: 16 amino acids. V lost 0 bases, J lost 5 bases, and 6 bases stayed unmatched. The CDR3 reads CASSYSSGRARETQYF. CDR3 bases: TGTGCCAGCAGTTACTCGAGCGGGAGGGCGAGGGAGACCCAGTACTTC.

V usage is TRBV4-3 and J usage is TRBJ2-2; D remains ambiguous. The CDR3 totals 15 residues. Trimming shortened V by 0 bases and J by 0 bases, and 5 bases separated the two germline ends. Per germline, CDR1 LGHNA and CDR2 YSLEER. The DNA for the CDR3 is TGCGCCAGCAGCCAAGAACTAACGAACACCGGGGAGCTGTTTTTT. This gives the protein CASSQELTNTGELFF.

This chain links TRBV5-1 with TRBJ1-4; 8 nucleotides line up with TRBD1. In germline, CDR1 is SGHRS, CDR2 YFSETQ. The CDR3 has 14 residues. V lost 4 bases to trimming and J lost 6 bases; unmatched junction nucleotides: 5. CDR3 protein: CASSTQGGYEKLFF. CDR3 DNA: TGCGCCAGCAGCACACAGGGGGGCTATGAAAAACTGTTTTTT.

The chain has TRBV18 and TRBJ1-1, with D unclear. V lost 2 bases and J lost 8, with 9 bases in between. Per germline, CDR1 KGHSH and CDR2 LQKENI. The CDR3 contains 12 residues. This CDR3 is CASSPWPTEAFF. CDR3 DNA: TGTGCCAGCTCACCATGGCCGACCGAAGCTTTCTTT.

The J gene is TRBJ1-5, the V gene TRBV28, with unresolved D. In germline, CDR1 is MDHEN, CDR2 SYDVKM. Trimming removed 3 bases from V and 3 bases from J, with 18 bases in between. This CDR3 contains 17 residues. CDR3 in amino acids: CASSFKYPQNYNQPQHF. As DNA, the CDR3 is TGTGCCAGCAGTTTTAAGTATCCCCAGAACTACAATCAGCCCCAGCATTTT.

V and J are TRBV7-2 and TRBJ1-2; 7 bases agree with TRBD1. This CDR3 region has 14 residues. V was pared by 5 bases and J by 2 bases, with 5 bases of the junction left unmatched. Germline loops: CDR1 SGHTA, CDR2 FQGNSA. The CDR3 bases are TGTGCCAGCAGCGTTGACAGGGAGAACTATGGCTACACCTTC. The encoded protein is CASSVDRENYGYTF.

The chain links TRBV3-1 (or the pseudogene TRBV3-2) to TRBJ2-1, with D perhaps being TRBD1 or TRBD2 (5 bases each). This CDR3 has 15 amino acids. Deletions cut 5 bases from V and 1 base from J, with 12 bases between. CDR1 LGHDT and CDR2 YNNKEL come from the germline V gene (reference sequence). CDR3 amino acids: CASSFRDVSYNEQFF. DNA for the CDR3: TGTGCCAGCAGCTTCCGGGACGTTTCCTACAATGAGCAGTTCTTC.

The gene calls are TRBV10-3 and TRBJ2-3; TRBD1 matches 7 bases. Germline V gene sequence: CDR1 ENHRY, CDR2 SYGVKD. This CDR3 region has 14 residues. J lost 5 bases, V lost 5 bases, and 7 bases had no gene match. The CDR3 here is CAISPGGFEDTQYF. The CDR3 nucleotides read TGTGCCATCAGTCCAGGGGGTTTTGAAGATACGCAGTATTTT.

The V gene is TRBV6-6, the J gene TRBJ1-1, with a tentative D call TRBD1 (5 bases). This CDR3 comprises 13 residues. Trimming took off 6 bases at V and 5 bases at J, with 13 bases between the two ends. Germline CDR1 MNHNY, CDR2 SVGAGI (reference sequence). CDR3 bases: TGTGCCAGCAGCCCCCCCCAGGGAACTGAAGCTTTCTTT. Residues: CASSPPQGTEAFF.

The chain joins TRBV7-9 to TRBJ2-1; D gene ambiguous. The germline V gene has CDR1 SEHNR and CDR2 FQNEAQ (reference sequence). V lost 5 bases to trimming and J lost 0 bases, with 11 bases between them. This CDR3 region has 15 residues. CDR3 sequence: CASSLSGNSYNEQFF. Here the CDR3 DNA reads TGTGCCAGCAGCCTATCCGGAAACTCCTACAATGAGCAGTTCTTC.

CDR3 residues: CASSFRGRYTEAFF. The CDR3 DNA is TGTGCCAGCAGTTTCAGAGGGAGGTACACTGAAGCTTTCTTT. The V call is TRBV27, the J call TRBJ1-1; no clear D. Looked up from germline, CDR1 is MNHEY and CDR2 is SMNVEV (reference sequence). Trimming cost V 3 bases and J 3 bases, with 11 bases left between them. CDR3 length: 14 amino acids.

This clone was detected once. This rearrangement joins TRBV7-3 to TRBJ2-5; 10 bases are a match to TRBD1. The CDR3 sequence is 14 residues long. Losses at the gene ends were 2 bases for V and 3 bases for J; bases not matched to a gene: 0. The germline V gene encodes CDR1 SGHTA and CDR2 FQGTGA. CDR3 sequence (DNA): TGTGCCAGCAGCTTAGGGACAGGGGAAGAGACCCAGTACTTC. Translating it yields CASSLGTGEETQYF.

The chain employs TRBV6-2 or TRBV6-3 and TRBJ1-5, with D unclear. The CDR3 contains 12 residues. Looked up from germline, CDR1 is MNHEY and CDR2 is SVGEGT. Deletions cut 4 bases from V and 7 bases from J, with 8 bases between. In nucleotides, the CDR3 is TGTGCCAGCAGTTTTGCCAAGCAGCCCCAGCATTTT. Encoded protein: CASSFAKQPQHF.

The CDR3 bases are TGTGCCAGTGATCAGGGGGCGGATGAAAAACTGTTTTTT. It translates to CASDQGADEKLFF. The chain joins TRBV7-9 to TRBJ1-4; 8 bases agree with TRBD1. V trimming: 9 bases; J trimming: 6 bases; junction bases outside the gene matches: 6. CDR1 SEHNR and CDR2 FQNEAQ come from the germline V gene (reference sequence). CDR3 length: 13 amino acids.

This sequence joins TRBV15 and TRBJ2-5; 8 bases match TRBD1. V dropped 2 bases and J dropped 5; count of bases not matched to a gene: 4. CDR1 and CDR2 from the germline V gene are LNHNV and YYDKDF (reference sequence). There are 14 residues in the CDR3. The CDR3 DNA is TGTGCCACCAGCAGAAGGACAGGGAGGGAGACCCAGTACTTC. Protein sequence: CATSRRTGRETQYF.

This chain uses TRBV25-1 with TRBJ2-5, with TRBD2 identical over 12 bases. The V and J ends lost 5 bases and 5 bases, in that order; junction bases with no gene match: 6. The CDR3 totals 15 residues. Germline loops: CDR1 MGHDK, CDR2 SYGVNS. CDR3 nucleotides: TGTGCCAGCAGTCAAACTAGCGGGGGGCGGGAGACCCAGTACTTC. Its translation: CASSQTSGGRETQYF.